A selection of T cell receptor beta chains follows, all from one sample in a study of T cell repertoires in cytomegalovirus infection. TCRdb independently ran MiXCR on the reads; one entry per CDR3 protein. The profile shows almost 500,000 distinct CDR3 sequences, roughly 12% of them singletons. Sequencing was carried out using PBMCs. Receptors originate from a human donor in good health (CMV status not recorded). Some clones in this sample may be carry-over from other donors' samples. Both conserved end residues are part of each CDR3. Fields, in order: D gene, V gene, clone size, J gene, CDR3 DNA, CDR3 protein. A D gene is named only where the DNA matches it firmly. Clone size is given for some rows only: seen once, a few or many times, or a class if the clone is expanded.

TRBD1	TRBV6-6	many	TRBJ1-2	TGTGCCAGCAGGCCGCAGGGGGCGATTGTCTATGGCTACACCTTC	CASRPQGAIVYGYTF
TRBD2	TRBV2	NA	TRBJ2-5	TGTGCCAGCAGTCGGACTAGCCGGGGTGGGGCCCAGTACTTC	CASSRTSRGGAQYF
TRBD2	TRBV20-1	many	TRBJ2-3	TGCAGTGCTAGTGCTCTGAGGGGTAGCGGGCTCACAGATACGCAGTATTTT	CSASALRGSGLTDTQYF
NA	TRBV20-1	NA	TRBJ1-2	TGCAGTGCTACAAACAGAACGTGGTATGGCTACACCTTC	CSATNRTWYGYTF
NA	TRBV9	few	TRBJ1-2	TGTGCCAGCAGCGTAACGTCCCGCTGGAGCTATGGCTACACCTTC	CASSVTSRWSYGYTF
NA	TRBV28	NA	TRBJ2-5	TGTGCCAGCACCTCCATCGGCTTTAAAGAGACCCAGTACTTC	CASTSIGFKETQYF
NA	TRBV7-9	few	TRBJ1-2	TGTGCCAGCAGCACTGGGGTGGGAATCTACACCTTC	CASSTGVGIYTF
NA	TRBV19	many	TRBJ2-3	TGTGCCAGTAGGCCCTCCGGGACATACACAGATACGCAGTATTTT	CASRPSGTYTDTQYF
TRBD2	TRBV12-3/TRBV12-4	many	TRBJ2-7	TGTGCCAGCAGTCCACTTAGCGGGGGGGCCTACGAGCAGTACTTC	CASSPLSGGAYEQYF
NA	TRBV7-2	few	TRBJ1-1	TGTGCCAGCAGCCCGCCCCCGGCAGGATTGACTGAAGCTTTCTTT	CASSPPPAGLTEAFF
NA	TRBV27	many	TRBJ1-6	TGTGCCAGCAGTTTAAGGGTTAACTACTCACCCCTCCACTTT	CASSLRVNYSPLHF
NA	TRBV5-6	many	TRBJ2-1	TGTGCCAGCAGCTTGGTCCCGGTAAACAATGAGCAGTTCTTC	CASSLVPVNNEQFF
NA	TRBV20-1	NA	TRBJ2-5	TGCAGTGCTAGAGATTGGGGTCGCCAAGAGACCCAGTACTTC	CSARDWGRQETQYF
NA	TRBV5-4	many	TRBJ2-7	TGTGCCAGCAGCTTAGACCCCACCTACGAGCAGTACTTC	CASSLDPTYEQYF
NA	TRBV20-1	many	TRBJ1-1	TGCAGTGCCGGCCAGGGAGGCACTGAAGCTTTCTTT	CSAGQGGTEAFF
NA	TRBV6-1	many	TRBJ2-1	TGTGCCAGCAGTGAAGACTTAGCCCAGTTCTTC	CASSEDLAQFF
NA	TRBV27	many	TRBJ2-1	TGTGCCAGCAGTTTATGGACGGGAGAGAACAATGAGCAGTTCTTC	CASSLWTGENNEQFF
NA	TRBV30	NA	TRBJ2-2	TGTGCCTGGAGTGCCGGACGGAACACCGGGGAGCTGTTTTTT	CAWSAGRNTGELFF
TRBD1	TRBV5-6	NA	TRBJ2-5	TGTGCCAGCAGCTCCACAGGGGGTTATGAGACCCAGTACTTC	CASSSTGGYETQYF
TRBD1	TRBV27	NA	TRBJ2-4	TGTGCCAGCAGGTTGACAGGGGTTTCGTACATTCAGTACTTC	CASRLTGVSYIQYF
NA	TRBV27	NA	TRBJ1-4	TGTGCCAGCAGTGCCATCAGCCGGCTGAATGAAAAACTGTTTTTT	CASSAISRLNEKLFF
TRBD2	TRBV6-6	many	TRBJ2-1	TGTGCCAGCAGTTCCAGCCTAGCGGGAGGGATGGTTGAGCAGTTCTTC	CASSSSLAGGMVEQFF
TRBD1	TRBV2	NA	TRBJ1-2	TGTGCCAGCAGTGGCTGGACAGGGCCTGGCTACACCTTC	CASSGWTGPGYTF
NA	TRBV15	many	TRBJ2-5	TGTGCCACCAGCAGAGAAGAGACCCAGTACTTC	CATSREETQYF
NA	TRBV6-1	many	TRBJ1-5	TGTGCCAGCAGTGAAGGGCCGGCGGCCCCCCAGCATTTT	CASSEGPAAPQHF
NA	TRBV18	NA	TRBJ2-4	TGTGCCAGCTCACCATTTTTGAGGGGGAAGGACATTCAGTACTTC	CASSPFLRGKDIQYF
NA	TRBV12-3/TRBV12-4	many	TRBJ2-7	TGTGCCAGCAGTCCCTTGGACAGCTACGAGCAGTACTTC	CASSPLDSYEQYF
NA	TRBV6-8	few	TRBJ2-7	TGTGCCAGCAGTGGAAAGACATCTATCTCCGGGGAGCAGTACTTC	CASSGKTSISGEQYF
NA	TRBV12-3/TRBV12-4	NA	TRBJ1-3	TGTGCCAGCAGGTTCAGGGGAAGGGCCGTGGGAAACACCATATATTTT	CASRFRGRAVGNTIYF
TRBD1	TRBV5-1	NA	TRBJ2-6	TGCGCCAGCAGCCAAGGTCCCGGGACAGGGGGCGCTGGGGCCAACGTCCTGACTTTC	CASSQGPGTGGAGANVLTF
NA	TRBV29-1	NA	TRBJ2-2	TGCAGCGTTGTGGGCGACGGCGCCGGGGAGCTGTTTTTT	CSVVGDGAGELFF
TRBD2	TRBV28	many	TRBJ2-7	TGTGCCAGCAGCGCCCCTGGGAGGGGTGTCCTTTATGGGCAGTACTTC	CASSAPGRGVLYGQYF
NA	TRBV2	many	TRBJ1-1	TGTGCCAGCACCCCCGAGGGGCTTGGCACTGAAGCTTTCTTT	CASTPEGLGTEAFF
NA	TRBV7-6	many	TRBJ2-6	TGTGCCAGCAGCTGGGGACCGCGCTCTGGGGCCAACGTCCTGACTTTC	CASSWGPRSGANVLTF
TRBD1	TRBV7-9	many	TRBJ1-5	TGTGCCAGCAGCCCCCACACCACAGGGGGCGGACAGCCCCAGCATTTT	CASSPHTTGGGQPQHF
TRBD1	TRBV7-7	many	TRBJ2-7	TGTGCTAGCAGCGCCCGGACAGGGCGCTACGAGCAGTACTTC	CASSARTGRYEQYF
TRBD1	TRBV7-3	many	TRBJ2-5	TGTGCCAGCAGTCCTAATTTTGGGGACAGTCCGGACTTC	CASSPNFGDSPDF
NA	TRBV6-6	NA	TRBJ2-1	TGTGCCAGCAGTTACGGGGGGGCGCGGTACAATGAGCAGTTCTTC	CASSYGGARYNEQFF
NA	TRBV7-2	many	TRBJ2-3	TGTGCCAGCAGCCCCCTTGTGTCTAGCACAGATACGCAGTATTTT	CASSPLVSSTDTQYF
TRBD1	TRBV29-1	few	TRBJ1-2	TGCAGCGTTGGAGGGACAGGGGAAAATTTTTATGGCTACACCTTC	CSVGGTGENFYGYTF
NA	TRBV25-1	few	TRBJ1-2	TGTGCCAGCAGTGACGCCGGCCGGGAGTATGGCTACACCTTC	CASSDAGREYGYTF
NA	TRBV6-5	many	TRBJ2-3	TGTGCCAGCAGTTACGTTGGTTGGTTT	CASSYVGWF
TRBD1	TRBV5-1	few	TRBJ1-2	TGCGCCAGCAGCTTAGGACAGGCAAGCGGCTACACCTTC	CASSLGQASGYTF
TRBD1	TRBV27	few	TRBJ2-1	TGTGCCAGCAGTTTAACGGGACAGCAGGGTGAGCAGTTCTTC	CASSLTGQQGEQFF
NA	TRBV7-2	many	TRBJ1-1	TGTGCCAGCAGCCTGGACAGTACTAACACTGAAGCTTTCTTT	CASSLDSTNTEAFF
NA	TRBV29-1	NA	TRBJ2-7	TGCAGCGTTGGGCGCTCCTACGAGCAGTACTTC	CSVGRSYEQYF
NA	TRBV7-6	many	TRBJ2-2	TGTGCCAGCAGCTTAGCGAGAGGGAGTGTGACCGGGGAGCTGTTTTTT	CASSLARGSVTGELFF
NA	TRBV7-9	many	TRBJ2-3	TGTGCCAGCAGCCAAGGGGGTGAGCAGGGACCAGATACGCAGTATTTT	CASSQGGEQGPDTQYF
NA	TRBV28	many	TRBJ2-7	TGTGCCAGCAGCTCCTCTGGGCGGTCCTACGAGCAGTACTTC	CASSSSGRSYEQYF
TRBD2	TRBV2	NA	TRBJ2-5	TGTGCCAGCAGTTCCGGGACTAGCGGGACACAGACCCAGTACTTC	CASSSGTSGTQTQYF
TRBD1	TRBV28	few	TRBJ1-5	TGTGCCAGCACCGAAGGGACAGGGGGATGGCAGCCCCAGCATTTT	CASTEGTGGWQPQHF
TRBD2	TRBV5-1	NA	TRBJ2-1	TGCGCCAGCAGCTCAAGTTCCGCGGGAGTTGAGGAGCAGTTCTTC	CASSSSSAGVEEQFF
NA	TRBV29-1	few	TRBJ1-1	TGCAGCGTTGAAGGGGCAAGCACTGAAGCTTTCTTT	CSVEGASTEAFF
TRBD2	TRBV4-2	many	TRBJ2-5	TGTGCCAGCAGCCAAGATGAAGCGGGAGGGAAGACCCAGTACTTC	CASSQDEAGGKTQYF
NA	TRBV13	NA	TRBJ2-7	TGTGCCAGCAGATCGACAGATTCCTACGAGCAGTACTTC	CASRSTDSYEQYF
NA	TRBV2	NA	TRBJ2-3	TGTGCCAGCAGGACACAAACTAGCACAGATACGCAGTATTTT	CASRTQTSTDTQYF
NA	TRBV18	once	TRBJ2-2	TGTGCCAGCTCACTTATCTCCGGGGAGCTGTTTTTT	CASSLISGELFF
NA	TRBV10-3	few	TRBJ2-2	TGTGCCATCCTTAGCGGACCGAACACCGGGGAGCTGTTTTTT	CAILSGPNTGELFF
TRBD1	TRBV7-8	many	TRBJ1-4	TGTGCCAGCAGCTTAGGGACAGGGGATAATGAAAAACTGTTTTTT	CASSLGTGDNEKLFF